This T cell receptor (beta chain) was captured in a study of OX40 agonist ivuxolimab in advanced cancers. The wider study: Patients were 82.7% male with ages roughly 20 to 90, mean 60.

Findings and limits, study-wide: Dosing at 0.1 to 3.0 mg/kg was accompanied by clonal expansion of CD4+ and CD8+ blood T cells by week 6. Some patients without response likewise showed low normalized clonal expansion. CD4+ T cells averaged fewer expanded clones than CD8+ T cells.

Sequenced by immunoSEQ multiplex PCR; TCRdb stores in-frame clones only, minus some. The sample has approximately 76,000 clones, 70% to 90% seen once. A remark on this clone: Its antigen remains unknown.

The CDR3 is made up of 15 amino acids. The V end lost 0 bases, the J end lost 8 bases, and 16 bases lay between the germline ends. The V gene's germline CDR1 is LNHNV and CDR2 YYDKDF (reference sequence). This material consisted of CD4+ or CD8+ T cells sorted from blood, taken in a trial of the OX40 agonist ivuxolimab. The clonotype was recovered from an adult with an advanced solid tumor such as melanoma, head and neck, liver or kidney cancer. J is TRBJ1-2 and V is TRBV15, with D unclear. In DNA form, the CDR3 reads TGTGCCACCAGCAGAGATATTTGGGGATTTGGAGGCTACACCTTC. This gives the protein CATSRDIWGFGGYTF. The full variable domain, in which reference TRBV15 and TRBJ1-2 provide the parts outside the CDR3, is DAMVIQNPRYQVTQFGKPVTLSCSQTLNHNVMYWYQQKSSQAPKLLFHYYDKDFNNEADTPDNFQSRRPNTSFCFLDIRSPGLGDTAMYLCATSRDIWGFGGYTFGSGTRLTVV.